The 22 T cell receptor beta chains reported below all come from one sample, sequenced in a study of immune evolution from preneoplasia to lung adenocarcinoma. This table comes from immunoSEQ multiplex PCR, and its TCRdb copy is limited to in-frame clones, with some not included. The table has several thousand clones, about 82% seen once; the top ten hold 6% to 7%. The sequenced sample was FFPE adjacent normal lung tissue. These receptors originate from a donor older than 65 with lung adenocarcinoma.

V usage is TRBV10-3 and J usage is TRBJ1-1; TRBD1 aligns across 7 bases. V gave up 5 bases and J gave up 1 base; unmatched junction bases: 7. The CDR3 totals 15 residues. CDR1 ENHRY and CDR2 SYGVKD come from the germline V gene. The CDR3 is CAISTQGQGNTEAFF. In DNA form, the CDR3 reads TGTGCCATCAGTACACAGGGGCAGGGGAACACTGAAGCTTTCTTT.

This chain connects TRBV6-6 to TRBJ2-7; D is perhaps TRBD2 (6 bases). The CDR3 has 12 residues. The V gene's germline CDR1 is MNHNY and CDR2 SVGAGI (reference sequence). Trimming took off 10 bases at V and 7 bases at J, with 17 bases between the two ends. The CDR3 protein is CATEGGVGEQYF. CDR3 nucleotide sequence: TGTGCCACCGAAGGAGGGGTTGGAGAGCAGTACTTC.

The CDR3 here is CASSFSVSGNTIYF. The CDR3 DNA is TGTGCCAGTAGTTTCTCTGTATCTGGAAACACCATATATTTT. The chain is built from TRBV19 and TRBJ1-3, with no clear D. V was pared by 5 bases and J by 1 base, with 9 bases between. Germline assignment: CDR1 LNHDA and CDR2 SQIVND (reference sequence). The CDR3 length is 14 residues.

This chain joins TRBV30 and TRBJ2-7; tentatively, D is TRBD1 or TRBD2 (5 bases each). Germline lookup yields CDR1 GTSNPN and CDR2 SVGIG (reference sequence). This CDR3 contains 12 residues. The V and J ends lost 5 bases and 1 base respectively, with 9 bases between them. This CDR3 reads CAWRGSSYEQYF. CDR3 nucleotide sequence: TGTGCCTGGCGGGGCAGTTCCTACGAGCAGTACTTC.

This clone occurred once. The rearrangement links TRBV11-2 to TRBJ2-7; maybe TRBD1 (6 bases). The germline V and J ends were trimmed by 6 bases and 4 bases, with 13 bases remaining between them. Germline V CDR1 and CDR2: SGHAT, FQNNGV. The CDR3 length is 13 residues. CDR3 DNA sequence: TGTGCCAGCAGACGGGACAACTCTTACGAGCAGTACTTC. Translated: CASRRDNSYEQYF.

The chain couples TRBV29-1 to TRBJ1-1, with TRBD1 as a possible D gene (6 bases). With 3 bases removed from V and 5 bases from J, the gap between germline ends came to 13 bases. The CDR3 length is 13 residues. Germline loops: CDR1 SQVTM, CDR2 ANQGSEA. This chain's CDR3 is CSVERAGATEAFF. The DNA for the CDR3 is TGCAGCGTTGAGAGGGCAGGGGCAACTGAAGCTTTCTTT.

The rearrangement uses TRBV27 and TRBJ2-3; 7 bases map to TRBD2. The CDR3 has 14 amino acids. Germline V gene sequence: CDR1 MNHEY, CDR2 SMNVEV (reference sequence). V trimming: 5 bases; J trimming: 4 bases; junction bases outside the gene matches: 6. The CDR3 nucleotides are TGTGCCAGCAGTCCCCGACTAGCTGCAGATACGCAGTATTTT. It yields the protein CASSPRLAADTQYF.

V and J are TRBV6-4 and TRBJ2-7; D may be TRBD1 (6 bases). This CDR3 spans 13 amino acids. Looked up from germline, CDR1 is MRHNA and CDR2 is SNTAGT. The V end lost 4 bases, the J end lost 6 bases, and 13 bases lay between the germline ends. CDR3 nucleotides: TGTGCCAGCAGTGCGGAACAGGGATTCGAGCAGTACTTC. The encoded protein is CASSAEQGFEQYF.

V gene TRBV29-1 combines with J gene TRBJ1-1, with D unclear. The germline V gene encodes CDR1 SQVTM and CDR2 ANQGSEA. This CDR3 has 15 amino acids. The ends were cut back, 7 bases at V and 3 bases at J, with 21 bases in the middle. The CDR3 nucleotides read TGCAGCGCTGCGCCTTGGGCCCTCGGGCACACTGAAGCTTTCTTT. It encodes CSAAPWALGHTEAFF.

The chain couples TRBV7-3 to TRBJ1-1; D unresolved. V lost 3 bases and J lost 1, with 9 bases in between. CDR3 length equals 14 residues. CDR1 and CDR2 from the germline V gene are SGHTA and FQGTGA. The CDR3 nucleotides are TGTGCCAGCAGCTTGTTGGGAACGAACACTGAAGCTTTCTTT. Its protein product is CASSLLGTNTEAFF.

The chain has TRBV13 and TRBJ2-7; 14 bases are shared with TRBD2. The V gene's germline CDR1 is PRHDT and CDR2 FYEKMQ (reference sequence). V gave up 5 bases and J gave up 1 base; unmatched junction bases: 7. There are 17 residues in the CDR3. CDR3 sequence: CASSPKGTSGSSYEQYF. For the CDR3, the DNA is TGTGCCAGCAGCCCCAAAGGGACTAGCGGGAGTTCCTACGAGCAGTACTTC.

This clone is medium-sized by share. The chain is built from TRBV7-2 and TRBJ2-2; no reliable D call. This CDR3 region has 15 residues. The germline V gene has CDR1 SGHTA and CDR2 FQGNSA. Trimming cost V 5 bases and J 5 bases, with 15 bases left between them. CDR3: CASSPRQWRTGELFF. Written as DNA, the CDR3 is TGTGCCAGCAGCCCTCGTCAGTGGCGTACCGGGGAGCTGTTTTTT. The full variable domain, rest sourced from reference TRBV7-2 and TRBJ2-2, is GAGVSQSPSNKVTEKGKDVELRCDPISGHTALYWYRQSLGQGLEFLIYFQGNSAPDKSGLPSDRFSAERTGGSVSTLTIQRTQQEDSAVYLCASSPRQWRTGELFFGEGSRLTVL.

V gene TRBV27 combines with J gene TRBJ1-2; 7 positions match TRBD1. This CDR3 contains 14 residues. From germline, CDR1 is MNHEY and CDR2 SMNVEV (reference sequence). V dropped 4 bases and J dropped 3; count of bases not matched to a gene: 5. The CDR3 DNA reads TGTGCCAGCAGTTCTCGACAGGGCCACTATGGCTACACCTTC. Translation: CASSSRQGHYGYTF.

This chain links TRBV9 with TRBJ2-5; D uncertain. Deletions cut 4 bases from V and 5 bases from J, with 15 bases between. Germline V lookup: CDR1 SGDLS, CDR2 YYNGEE. This CDR3 region has 14 residues. The CDR3 loop is CASSPYTLGETQYF. CDR3 coding DNA: TGTGCCAGCAGCCCATATACCCTGGGTGAGACCCAGTACTTC.

This chain connects TRBV18 to TRBJ2-3; D gene ambiguous. The CDR3 is made up of 14 amino acids. Germline CDR1 and CDR2: KGHSH and LQKENI. With 3 bases removed from V and 2 bases from J, the gap between germline ends came to 9 bases. The CDR3 bases are TGTGCCAGCTCACCGGCCAGGACCACAGATACGCAGTATTTT. Translated, it gives CASSPARTTDTQYF.

The J gene is TRBJ2-4, the V gene TRBV5-6; TRBD2 is a possible D gene (6 bases). The CDR3 extends over 15 amino acids. Per the germline V gene, CDR1 is SGHDT and CDR2 is YYEEEE. Trimming left V 0 bases short and J 4 bases short, with 11 bases between. CDR3 nucleotide sequence: TGTGCCAGCAGCTTGGCGGGAGTGGGAAAAAACATTCAGTACTTC. Protein sequence: CASSLAGVGKNIQYF.

The chain combines TRBV2 with TRBJ2-1; the D call may be TRBD1 or TRBD2 (5 bases each). V shed 4 bases and J shed 9 bases, with 10 bases lying between them. The CDR3 runs 12 residues. Germline V lookup: CDR1 SNHLY, CDR2 FYNNEI. This CDR3 is CASSGGWPEQFF. The CDR3, as DNA: TGTGCCAGCAGTGGGGGGTGGCCTGAGCAGTTCTTC. The variable domain in full, completed from reference TRBV2 and TRBJ2-1, reads EPEVTQTPSHQVTQMGQEVILRCVPISNHLYFYWYRQILGQKVEFLVSFYNNEISEKSEIFDDQFSVERPDGSNFTLKIRSTKLEDSAMYFCASSGGWPEQFFGPGTRLTVL.

This rearrangement joins TRBV7-9 to TRBJ2-7, with D unclear. The V gene lost 4 bases and the J gene lost 8 bases, with 9 bases spanning the gap. The CDR3 covers 11 residues. Germline V gives CDR1 SEHNR, CDR2 FQNEAQ (reference sequence). The CDR3 nucleotides are TGTGCCAGCAGCTCGGAGAGTAAGCAGTACTTC. This translates into CASSSESKQYF.

This sequence joins TRBV10-3 and TRBJ1-1; 7 bases map to TRBD1. Germline assignment: CDR1 ENHRY and CDR2 SYGVKD. This CDR3 has 17 amino acids. The V and J ends lost 0 bases and 4 bases, in that order; junction bases with no gene match: 11. CDR3 sequence reads: CAISESRQGWGGTEAFF. CDR3 bases: TGTGCCATCAGTGAGTCGAGACAGGGATGGGGAGGCACTGAAGCTTTCTTT.

The rearrangement joins TRBV5-1 to TRBJ1-1; TRBD1 aligns across 7 bases. The CDR3 extends over 14 amino acids. The germline gives CDR1 SGHRS, CDR2 YFSETQ. The V segment lost 6 bases and the J segment 0 bases; nucleotides outside the gene matches: 5. The CDR3 reads CASNRGPMNTEAFF. CDR3 bases: TGCGCCAGCAACAGGGGACCCATGAACACTGAAGCTTTCTTT.

In its sample, this clone was seen a few times. The chain has TRBV12-5 and TRBJ1-2; possibly TRBD1 for D (5 bases). This CDR3 has 16 residues. In germline, CDR1 is LGHNT, CDR2 FRNRAP. V dropped 0 bases and J dropped 3 bases, with 14 bases sitting between them. The DNA for the CDR3 is TGTGCTAGTGGTTTGGTAAATTCAGGGACGGACTATGGCTACACCTTC. Residues: CASGLVNSGTDYGYTF. Looking up the rest from reference TRBV12-5 and TRBJ1-2 gives the full variable domain: DARVTQTPRHKVTEMGQEVTMRCQPILGHNTVFWYRQTMMQGLELLAYFRNRAPLDDSGMPKDRFSAEMPDATLATLKIQPSEPRDSAVYFCASGLVNSGTDYGYTFGSGTRLTVV.

This clone was counted a few times. V gene TRBV27 combines with J gene TRBJ2-2, with TRBD1 identical over 11 bases. Looked up from germline, CDR1 is MNHEY and CDR2 is SMNVEV (reference sequence). The junction had 7 bases not matched to a gene; V was cut back by 6 bases and J by 1 base. The CDR3 has 17 residues. The DNA for the CDR3 is TGTGCCAGCAGACCGGGACAGGGGGGTGTGAACACCGGGGAGCTGTTTTTT. Amino acid sequence: CASRPGQGGVNTGELFF.